Each of the 21 T cell receptor gamma chains below was sequenced from the same sample in a study of gamma delta lymphoproliferative disorders and STAT genes. TCRdb called clones anew from the multiplex PCR reads with CATT. The data show 650 to 850 gamma-chain clones, with 30% seen just once and approximately 17% held by the top ten. Sequencing used genomic DNA taken from PBMCs of patients and controls. The sequenced material came from blood. Source of these receptors: a human donor in good health.

This clone is judged medium-sized. Other DNA sequences in this specimen translate into the identical CDR3. The V gene is TRGV9, the J gene TRGJ1 or TRGJ2. The J gene is not listed in TCRdb, so it was assigned here from a DNA match to germline. The CDR3 runs to 13 residues. From germline, CDR1 is GITISATS and CDR2 ISYDGTV (reference sequence). V lost 5 bases, J lost 7 bases, and 11 bases stayed unmatched. The DNA for the CDR3 is TGTGCCTTGTGGGCTCCCTTGTGGTATAAGAAACTCTTT. It translates to CALWAPLWYKKLF.

This clone ranks as large (0.1 to 1%). J is TRGJP1 and V is TRGV9. No J gene is reported in TCRdb; it was inferred here by comparing the DNA with germline. This CDR3 comprises 15 residues. Germline V CDR1 and CDR2: GITISATS, ISYDGTV (reference sequence). With 3 bases clipped from V and 5 bases from J, the junction kept 9 bases outside the gene matches. Written as DNA, the CDR3 is TGTGCCTTGTGGGAGCCCCACGGAACTGGTTGGTTCAAGATATTT. Translating it yields CALWEPHGTGWFKIF.

This clone is labeled medium-sized (0.01 to 0.1%). The V and J genes are TRGV9 and TRGJ1 or TRGJ2. Matching the DNA to germline supplied the J gene, which TCRdb does not give. From germline, CDR1 is GITISATS and CDR2 ISYDGTV (reference sequence). The CDR3 totals 11 residues. Unmatched junction bases numbered 5, after V lost 3 bases and J lost 9 bases. The CDR3 here is CALWERPKKLF. The CDR3 DNA follows: TGTGCCTTGTGGGAGCGCCCTAAGAAACTCTTT.

The gene calls are TRGV10 and TRGJ1 or TRGJ2. The J gene, left out of TCRdb, was set here by checking the DNA against germline. TRGV10 is classed as an ORF, of uncertain function. The CDR3 consists of 11 residues. The V gene end was trimmed by 12 bases and the J gene end by 6 bases; junction bases not matched to a gene: 9. In DNA form, the CDR3 reads TGTGCTGCACTGGGTCGTTATAAGAAACTCTTT. Its translation: CAALGRYKKLF.

In its sample, this clone was seen a few times. TCRdb's listed protein matches a much larger clone and diverges from this DNA's translation at residue 5, likely through a read error; the protein shown comes from the DNA. The CDR3 DNA reads TGTGCTGCGTGGAATGGTTATACCACTGGTTGGTTCAAGATATTT. As protein: CAAWNGYTTGWFKIF. This chain links TRGV10 with TRGJP1. The J gene, absent from TCRdb, was called here by matching the DNA to germline. TRGV10 belongs to the ORF category, with a function that is uncertain. With V trimmed by 8 bases and J by 0 bases, 7 bases remained unmatched. The CDR3 is made up of 15 amino acids.

Comment on this clone: The TCRdb protein, from a much larger clone, departs from this DNA's translation at residue 5, likely by read error; the protein shown derives from the DNA. The chain has TRGV10 and TRGJP1. Here the J gene came from matching the DNA to germline, since TCRdb omits it. TRGV10 is an ORF; its function is uncertain. CDR3 length equals 15 residues. V lost 8 bases to trimming and J lost 0 bases; unmatched junction nucleotides: 7. The CDR3 loop reads CAAWAIYTTGWFKIF. DNA of the CDR3: TGTGCTGCGTGGGCCATATATACCACTGGTTGGTTCAAGATATTT.

The gene calls are TRGV2 and TRGJP2. Here the J gene was assigned by germline matching of the DNA, as TCRdb has none. The trim removed 1 base at V and 5 bases at J, leaving 7 bases unmatched. Germline V CDR1 and CDR2: EGSNGY, YDSYNSKV. CDR3 length: 15 amino acids. The CDR3 region is CATWDGRVSDWIKTF. The DNA for the CDR3 is TGTGCCACCTGGGACGGCCGGGTAAGTGATTGGATCAAGACGTTT.

Within the sample, this clone is large. The sample holds other DNA sequences that translate to the same CDR3. V usage is TRGV9 and J usage is TRGJP. The J gene, not given by TCRdb, was assigned here from a germline match of the nucleotide sequence. The CDR3 totals 16 residues. Trimming took 3 bases from V and 4 from J; bases not matched to a gene: 3. Looked up from germline, CDR1 is GITISATS and CDR2 is ISYDGTV (reference sequence). In DNA form, the CDR3 reads TGTGCCTTGTGGGAGCCTCAAGAGTTGGGCAAAAAAATCAAGGTATTT. Amino acid sequence: CALWEPQELGKKIKVF.

With respect to this clone: The DNA is omitted, as the CDR3 cannot be located on it reliably, and the CDR3 follows TCRdb's listing. This CDR3 is CATWDRMGIRNSLAVEQHF. The J gene has no call, while the V gene is TRGV4. Looked up from germline, CDR1 is EGSTGY and CDR2 is YDSYTSSV. The CDR3 is 19 residues long, ends included.

In DNA, the CDR3 is TGTGCCACCTGGGACAGGCAAATTAGCCCGAGTTATTATAAGAAACTCTTT. This gives the protein CATWDRQISPSYYKKLF. The chain recombines TRGV3 with TRGJ1 or TRGJ2. The J gene, not given by TCRdb, was assigned here from a germline match of the nucleotide sequence. This CDR3 comprises 17 residues. Germline assignment: CDR1 VTNTFY and CDR2 YDVSTARD (reference sequence). Unmatched junction bases numbered 14, after V lost 0 bases and J lost 3 bases.

Judged by abundance, this clone is large. V and J are TRGV10 and TRGJP1. No J segment appears in TCRdb, so it was assigned here by matching the sequence to germline. TRGV10 is known as an ORF, though its function is uncertain. The J segment lost 3 bases and the V segment lost 8 bases, leaving 7 bases of the junction unmatched. The CDR3 is made up of 14 amino acids. The CDR3 sequence is CAAWDEATGWFKIF. CDR3 nucleotides: TGTGCTGCGTGGGATGAGGCCACTGGTTGGTTCAAGATATTT.

By share, this clone ranks as large (0.1 to 1%). CDR3: CATWGIKKLF. CDR3 sequence (DNA): TGTGCCACCTGGGGTATAAAGAAACTCTTT. The chain links TRGV4 to TRGJ1 or TRGJ2. Matching the DNA to germline supplied the J gene, which TCRdb does not give. V lost 5 bases and J lost 10; bases outside the gene matches: 5. This CDR3 contains 10 residues. Looked up from germline, CDR1 is EGSTGY and CDR2 is YDSYTSSV.

Within the sample, this clone is large. The gene calls are TRGV4 and TRGJP1. TCRdb supplies no J gene; here it was assigned by aligning the nucleotide sequence to germline. The germline gives CDR1 EGSTGY, CDR2 YDSYTSSV. The CDR3 has 14 residues. V was clipped by 5 bases and J by 3 bases; unmatched bases: 6. CDR3: CATWVIATGWFKIF. The CDR3 nucleotides read TGTGCCACCTGGGTTATAGCCACTGGTTGGTTCAAGATATTT.

This clone counts as large. This chain connects TRGV11 to TRGJ1 or TRGJ2. No J gene is reported in TCRdb; it was inferred here by comparing the DNA with germline. TRGV11 is labeled an ORF, and its function is uncertain. V lost 8 bases to trimming and J lost 3 bases; unmatched junction nucleotides: 10. CDR3 length: 14 residues. CDR3 sequence: CACWTLTSYYKKLF. In DNA, the CDR3 is TGTGCCTGCTGGACCCTGACGTCTTATTATAAGAAACTCTTT.

Concerning this clone itself: The protein TCRdb gives is from a much larger clone and does not agree with this DNA's translation at residue 9, likely a read error; the protein shown here comes from the DNA. The rearrangement uses TRGV8 and TRGJP1. No J segment appears in TCRdb, so it was assigned here by matching the sequence to germline. CDR1 VENAVY and CDR2 YDSYNSRV come from the germline V gene. The CDR3 is 12 amino acids. CDR3 DNA sequence: TGTGCCACCTGGGCGGCTGGTTGGCTCAAGATATTT. Protein product: CATWAAGWLKIF.

In this sample, this clone turned up a few times. Since a far larger clone is one base different, this is likely a read error. The DNA is omitted, as the CDR3 cannot be located on it reliably, and the CDR3 follows TCRdb's listing. No J gene call was made, and the V gene is TRGV11. TRGV11 is an ORF for which the function is uncertain. The CDR3 length equals 17 residues, ends included. The CDR3 region is CTTVPAIEKGLGWFKIF.

This clone is medium-sized. V is TRGV4 and J is TRGJ1 or TRGJ2. TCRdb leaves out the J gene; it was filled in here by matching the DNA to germline. Germline CDR1 EGSTGY, CDR2 YDSYTSSV. Trimming at V came to 0 bases and at J to 0 bases, leaving 2 bases not matched to a gene. The CDR3 consists of 14 residues. The CDR3 DNA sequence: TGTGCCACCTGGGATGGGCCGAATTATTATAAGAAACTCTTT. Translated, it gives CATWDGPNYYKKLF.

By sample fraction, this clone is large (0.1 to 1%). This chain joins TRGV10 and TRGJ1 or TRGJ2. The J gene, missing from TCRdb, was assigned here through DNA to germline matching. TRGV10 is annotated as an ORF whose role is uncertain. The CDR3 consists of 14 residues. The junction had 11 bases not matched to a gene; V was cut back by 9 bases and J by 2 bases. CDR3 in DNA: TGTGCTGCGTGTACCGTCCTTGATTATTATAAGAAACTCTTT. Translation: CAACTVLDYYKKLF.

There are a few counts of this clone. The protein TCRdb gives is from a much larger clone and does not agree with this DNA's translation at residue 5, likely a read error; the protein shown here comes from the DNA. The V gene is TRGV4, the J gene TRGJ1 or TRGJ2. In the absence of a J gene in TCRdb, the DNA was matched to germline to assign it here. Germline V gives CDR1 EGSTGY, CDR2 YDSYTSSV. The CDR3 covers 15 residues. CDR3 in amino acids: CATWGGHLSYYKKLF. In nucleotides, the CDR3 is TGTGCCACCTGGGGTGGGCATCTGAGTTATTATAAGAAACTCTTT.

Comments on this clone: The DNA is left out, because the CDR3 cannot be placed on it with certainty; the CDR3 is given as TCRdb lists it. The V gene reported is TRGV11; the J gene is uncalled. TRGV11 is an open reading frame whose function is uncertain. The CDR3 is made up of 16 amino acids, end residues included. The CDR3: CTTVPAGLGTYYKKLF.

By share, this clone counts as large. The chain joins TRGV2 to TRGJ1 or TRGJ2. TCRdb is silent on the J gene; assignment here came from matching the DNA to germline. The CDR3 is made up of 13 amino acids. The V segment lost 0 bases and the J segment 8 bases; nucleotides outside the gene matches: 7. The germline V gene has CDR1 EGSNGY and CDR2 YDSYNSKV. The CDR3 coding sequence is TGTGCCACCTGGGACGGGCGTTTGGATAAGAAACTCTTT. It yields the protein CATWDGRLDKKLF.